Below are 9 T cell receptor beta chains sequenced from a single sample in a study of T cells in Graves' hyperthyroidism and ophthalmopathy. Amplification of TCR beta CDR3 regions used RNA as the template. The TCR CDR3 was amplified in a first-round RT-PCR using the HTBI primer set. Each CDR3 protein gets one entry after TCRdb re-called the multiplex PCR reads with MiXCR. The sample shows some 770,000 distinct CDR3 sequences, around 15% of them seen only once. Sequencing input: blood. Receptors were obtained from a man aged 18 to 30 with Graves' hyperthyroidism.

The chain employs TRBV3-1 and TRBJ2-2; no definite D call. Trimming removed 0 bases at V and 6 bases at J, with 8 bases between. This CDR3 comprises 14 residues. In germline, CDR1 is LGHDT, CDR2 YNNKEL (reference sequence). The DNA of the CDR3 is TGTGCCAGCAGCCAAGAAGCCAGTTCCGGGGAGCTGTTTTTT. Translating gives CASSQEASSGELFF.

This clonotype was picked up many times. The chain recombines TRBV20-1 with TRBJ2-5, with TRBD2 matching over 9 bases. Germline V gene data show CDR1 as DFQATT and CDR2 as SNEGSKA (reference sequence). V lost 3 bases and J lost 2; bases outside the gene matches: 4. CDR3 length equals 14 residues. The CDR3 here is CSARPSGAQETQYF. The CDR3 DNA reads TGCAGTGCTAGGCCTAGCGGGGCACAAGAGACCCAGTACTTC.

This clonotype was picked up a small number of times. This chain joins TRBV3-1 and TRBJ1-3; D unclear. Deletions cut 0 bases from V and 0 bases from J, with 9 bases between. The CDR3 contains 16 residues. Looked up from germline, CDR1 is LGHDT and CDR2 is YNNKEL (reference sequence). The CDR3 spells CASSQETPRSGNTIYF. CDR3 DNA sequence: TGTGCCAGCAGCCAAGAAACCCCCCGCTCTGGAAACACCATATATTTT.

This clonotype was found many times. The CDR3 sequence: CASSPQGSRTGELFF. In nucleotides, the CDR3 is TGTGCCAGCAGTCCCCAGGGCTCCCGCACCGGGGAGCTGTTTTTT. The chain employs TRBV2 and TRBJ2-2; tentative D call: TRBD1 (5 bases). V lost 5 bases, J lost 4 bases, and 14 bases lay in between. Germline V gene lookup returns CDR1 SNHLY and CDR2 FYNNEI. The CDR3 contains 15 residues.

The rearrangement uses TRBV7-9 and TRBJ2-1; 10 bases agree with TRBD1. After removal of 6 bases from V and 8 bases from J, the junction contained 10 bases not matched to a gene. This CDR3 contains 15 residues. Germline CDR1 SEHNR, CDR2 FQNEAQ (reference sequence). CDR3 sequence (DNA): TGTGCCAGCAGTCTATCGGGACAGGGGTCCGATGAGCAGTTCTTC. Translated: CASSLSGQGSDEQFF.

This clonotype was counted ten times or more. The genes are TRBV7-9 and TRBJ2-3, with 9 bases matching TRBD1. CDR3 length: 14 amino acids. V was clipped by 5 bases and J by 3 bases; unmatched bases: 3. Germline V CDR1 and CDR2: SEHNR, FQNEAQ (reference sequence). CDR3 region: CASSRQGETDTQYF. CDR3 bases: TGTGCCAGCAGCCGACAGGGGGAAACAGATACGCAGTATTTT.

CDR3 DNA: TGTGCCAGCAGCCGCGTAGGGACAGGGGGGCCTCCTGGGGCCAACGTCCTGACTTTC. Protein product: CASSRVGTGGPPGANVLTF. This chain joins TRBV3-1 and TRBJ2-6, with 11 bases lining up with TRBD1. The CDR3 sequence is 19 residues long. CDR1 is LGHDT and CDR2 is YNNKEL in the germline V gene (reference sequence). Trimming cost V 4 bases and J 2 bases; bases outside gene matches: 10.

This clonotype was detected many times. This rearrangement joins TRBV18 to TRBJ2-1; TRBD2 is a possible D gene (7 bases). Deletions cut 3 bases from V and 7 bases from J, with 19 bases between. The V gene's germline CDR1 is KGHSH and CDR2 LQKENI. The CDR3 is 16 amino acids. The CDR3 here is CASSPISGGAGNEQFF. CDR3 DNA: TGTGCCAGCTCACCCATCTCGGGGGGCGCGGGGAATGAGCAGTTCTTC.

The table lists this clonotype with a few counts. The chain has TRBV6-1 and TRBJ2-2, with D perhaps matching TRBD2 (5 bases). V lost 5 bases to trimming and J lost 7 bases, with 14 bases between them. The CDR3 has 14 amino acids. CDR1 MNHNS and CDR2 SASEGT come from the germline V gene. The CDR3 here is CASSTQRHFGELFF. The CDR3 DNA reads TGTGCCAGCAGTACCCAGCGGCATTTCGGGGAGCTGTTTTTT.